The clone carrying this T cell receptor delta chain has a handful of counts. This sample was taken from a study of gamma-delta T cells after stem cell transplantation. TCRdb re-called the RT-PCR reads via CATT. The sample lists several hundred delta-chain clones, 1.4% occurring once. CDR1 and CDR2 from the germline V gene are GEAIGNYY and EKD. J gave up 2 bases and V 0 bases, and 12 bases lay outside the gene matches. The CDR3 length is 19 residues. This clonotype was obtained from a human donor. It is not recorded whose cells these are; they may come from a transplant donor. The sequenced sample was gamma-delta T cells. The gene calls are TRDV2 and TRDJ1, with TRDD3 matching over 12 bases. The CDR3 reads CACDTVRLGDTQGTDKLIF. In nucleotides, the CDR3 is TGTGCCTGTGACACCGTTAGACTGGGGGATACCCAGGGGACCGATAAACTCATCTTT.